Listed below are T cell receptor beta chains from one sample, sequenced in a study of T cells expressing NK-cell markers. For each CDR3 protein, TCRdb gives one entry from its re-call of the 5' RACE reads, without DNA. In total, the table holds about 450,000 distinct CDR3 sequences. Source material: blood T cells: a sorted CD56 or NKG2C T cell subset, CD4+ or CD8+ T cells, or bulk PBMC T cells (not recorded which). The receptors stem from a woman between 18 and 69 years old in good health. The CDR3 runs from the conserved cysteine through the conserved F or W.

v_gene	j_gene	CDR3aa
TRBV5-4	TRBJ2-5	CASSLGTRGVSETQYF
TRBV7-9	TRBJ1-1	CASCRTGKNTEAFF
TRBV4-2	TRBJ2-3	CASSLYSGGGTDTQYF
TRBV4-2	TRBJ2-3	CASSHGGTDTQYF
TRBV29-1	TRBJ2-1	CSVDRATYNEQFF
TRBV5-6	TRBJ1-4	CASSLDAGRSEKLFF
TRBV6-2/TRBV6-3	TRBJ1-5	CASRSDRGNNQPQHF
TRBV7-2	TRBJ2-3	CASSLEGRSTQYF
TRBV6-2/TRBV6-3	TRBJ2-5	CASSKRVEETQYF
TRBV18	TRBJ2-7	CASSPDQIYEQYF
TRBV9	TRBJ1-6	CASSPRSENSPLHF
TRBV27	TRBJ2-2	CASSLGTGTLTGELFF
TRBV29-1	TRBJ2-1	CSGWGGHSSYNEQFF
TRBV29-1	TRBJ1-1	CSATGTGVARGEAFF
TRBV3-1	TRBJ1-2	CASSPPPGSYGYTF
TRBV27	TRBJ2-7	CASSLGGLAVYEQYF
TRBV20-1	TRBJ1-1	CSARYRVATEAFF
TRBV5-6	TRBJ1-5	CASSRTGNQPQHF
TRBV14	TRBJ2-3	CASSRRQGITDTQYF
TRBV20-1	TRBJ2-7	CSSVRSNDLYEQYF
TRBV20-1	TRBJ2-3	CSASPLWERGAGTDTQYF
TRBV24-1	TRBJ1-3	CATSAKWTSGNTIYF
TRBV28	TRBJ2-7	CASSLGGTGVYEQYF
TRBV21-1	TRBJ2-3	CASSKTDTQYF
TRBV2	TRBJ2-1	CASIGQGGSYNEQFF
TRBV7-3	TRBJ2-1	CASSLTGRGIGAYNEQFF
TRBV5-5	TRBJ1-4	CASSFFQPRTTNEKLFF
TRBV7-6	TRBJ2-3	CASSLVSGGTDTQYF
TRBV2	TRBJ2-7	CASSEGAVVSYEQYF